This is a list of T cell receptor beta chains from one sample in a study of T-cell reconstitution after alpha-beta-depleted transplantation in children. TCRdb re-analysed the PCR reads in MiXCR, keeping a single row per CDR3 protein. The table has around 200,000 distinct CDR3 sequences, 6% to 7% seen once. This material consisted of PBMCs from the stem cell graft donor, taken from the stem cell graft. These receptors all come from a human donor who donated a stem cell graft to a child with Wiskott-Aldrich syndrome. Both conserved end residues are part of each CDR3. The order of the fields is J gene, V gene, D gene, clone size, CDR3 protein, CDR3 DNA. The D gene is left open where the match is weak. Expanded clones get a size class; other rows say once, few or many, or leave the size out.

TRBJ1-2 TRBV5-1 . many CASSNYGYTF TGCGCCAGCAGCAATTATGGCTACACCTTC
TRBJ1-2 TRBV12-3/TRBV12-4 . . CAITIHDVNGYTF TGTGCCATCACTATACACGATGTGAATGGCTACACCTTC
TRBJ2-3 TRBV5-1 TRBD2 few CASSRWTSGRRTDTQYF TGCGCCAGCAGCCGTTGGACTAGCGGGAGGCGTACAGATACGCAGTATTTT
TRBJ1-5 TRBV20-1 . many CSARNGAGAVNQPQHF TGCAGTGCTAGAAATGGAGCAGGGGCCGTCAATCAGCCCCAGCATTTT
TRBJ1-1 TRBV19 . . CASSHRGANTEAFF TGTGCCAGTAGCCATAGGGGTGCAAACACTGAAGCTTTCTTT
TRBJ1-1 TRBV12-3/TRBV12-4 . many CASSFQATEAFF TGTGCCAGCAGTTTTCAGGCCACTGAAGCTTTCTTT
TRBJ2-7 TRBV7-2 . few CASSSGGSAYEQYF TGTGCCAGCAGCTCCGGGGGAAGCGCCTACGAGCAGTACTTC
TRBJ2-3 TRBV5-1 TRBD2 many CASSFWGLAGEGADTQYF TGCGCCAGCAGCTTTTGGGGACTAGCGGGAGAAGGAGCAGATACGCAGTATTTT
TRBJ1-1 TRBV5-1 . few CASSPDVNTEAFF TGCGCCAGCAGCCCGGACGTGAACACTGAAGCTTTCTTT
TRBJ2-3 TRBV20-1 . many CSARDSATPQYF TGCAGTGCTAGAGATTCGGCTACCCCGCAGTATTTT
TRBJ2-1 TRBV6-5 . many CASSYSAYNEQFF TGTGCCAGCAGTTACTCAGCCTACAATGAGCAGTTCTTC
TRBJ1-1 TRBV29-1 . many CSALRGLGTDAFF TGCAGCGCACTGAGGGGCCTGGGAACAGACGCTTTCTTT
TRBJ2-3 TRBV18 TRBD2 few CASSPMTSGVLVGTDTQYF TGTGCCAGCTCACCCATGACTAGCGGAGTCCTGGTGGGCACAGATACGCAGTATTTT
TRBJ2-7 TRBV10-2 TRBD1 many CASSERGTGTPYEQYF TGCGCCAGCAGTGAGCGGGGGACAGGTACTCCCTACGAGCAGTACTTC
TRBJ1-6 TRBV5-1 TRBD1 . CASSAGTGSLSTNSPLHF TGCGCCAGCAGCGCGGGGACAGGGAGCCTCTCCACCAATTCACCCCTCCACTTT
TRBJ2-3 TRBV30 . many CAWSRTDTQYF TGTGCCTGGAGTCGGACAGATACGCAGTATTTT
TRBJ2-5 TRBV18 . many CASSPNYDRKETQYF TGTGCCAGCTCACCAAACTACGACCGGAAAGAGACCCAGTACTTC
TRBJ2-1 TRBV5-1 . many CASSIGEGEQFF TGCGCCAGCAGCATTGGGGAAGGTGAGCAGTTCTTC
TRBJ1-6 TRBV5-1 . . CASSLDFTGESPLHF TGCGCCAGCAGCTTGGACTTTACAGGTGAATCACCCCTCCACTTT